This T cell receptor beta chain was sequenced during a study of T-cell reconstitution after alpha-beta-depleted transplantation in children. The study, taken as a whole, reports: Several hundred rapidly expanded clones from non-depleted graft cells reportedly supplied alpha-beta T cells about two months post-transplant. Diversity and T-cell counts at one year after transplant derived mostly from new T cells. Several patients had high TCRbeta diversity at day 60; it came from surviving recipient T cells and thymic progenitors.

As regards this clonotype: Its antigen is currently unknown.

Unique molecular identifiers were built into the TCRbeta library. TCRdb re-derived calls from the PCR reads in MiXCR, one entry per CDR3 protein. The sample lists fewer than 700,000 distinct CDR3 sequences, 20% to 25% occurring once. The sequence was obtained from a boy younger than two who had a stem cell transplant for acute myeloid leukemia, so the T cells may come from the graft donor. This sample comprised PBMCs, mostly from graft donor cells, obtained 360 days after TCRalphabeta/CD19-depleted stem cell transplant.

The CDR3 bases are TGTGCCACCAGCAGAACCATCCGTGAGGACAATGAGCAGTTCTTC. Protein sequence: CATSRTIREDNEQFF. The chain uses TRBV15 and TRBJ2-1; D is ambiguous. The CDR3 contains 15 residues. The V end was cut by 2 bases, the J end by 5 bases, with 13 bases between. Germline values: CDR1 LNHNV, CDR2 YYDKDF (reference sequence).